The entry that follows covers one T cell receptor beta chain sequence. This sample stems from a study of blood T cell repertoires in COVID-19. For the study at large: The United States, Italy and Spain provided the acute and convalescent COVID-19 samples. The cDNA or gDNA used as material had been derived from T cells, B-cell-depleted T cells, or PBMCs.

The V gene's germline CDR1 is PRHDT and CDR2 FYEKMQ (reference sequence). This CDR3 spans 15 amino acids. Trimming took off 1 base at V and 6 bases at J, with 15 bases between the two ends. Under the authors' procedure: Reference gene primer amplification yielded estimated nucleated cell counts. Profiling relied on immunoSEQ multiplex PCR, and the TCRdb table lists in-frame clones only, not all of them. That table furnishes V, J and clone size, whereas the DNA furnished D and trimming. The sample carries approximately 130,000 clones, approximately 89% recorded once. Sequenced: peripheral blood. The clonotype was recovered from a human donor in a cohort sampled during active COVID-19. The rearrangement joins TRBV13 to TRBJ1-2; D might be TRBD1 (6 bases). CDR3 in DNA: TGTGCCAGCAGCTTAGCGACAGGACGACATCATGGCTACACCTTC. Its translation is CASSLATGRHHGYTF.